This T cell receptor beta chain was found in a study of blood T cell repertoires in COVID-19. For the study at large: Samples representing acute and convalescent COVID-19 were sourced from the United States, Italy and Spain. Sources were T cells, B-cell-depleted T cells, or PBMCs; the material itself was cDNA or gDNA.

This CDR3 comprises 14 residues. Germline assignment: CDR1 SGHTA and CDR2 FQGNSA. The V and J ends lost 4 bases and 5 bases, in that order; junction bases with no gene match: 4. This clone has only one observation. Original handling: Quantification of nucleated cells was approximated via reference gene primer amplification. Here immunoSEQ multiplex PCR was the method, and the copy in TCRdb shows in-frame clones only, minus some. V and J calls and clone size are as listed in that table; D and trimming were resolved from the DNA. The data hold 100,000 or so clones, with about 80% observed a single time.

This chain uses TRBV7-2 with TRBJ2-5; 10 bases align to TRBD2. Sequenced input: peripheral blood. The origin of this receptor is an elderly man with acute or convalescent COVID-19. CDR3 DNA sequence: TGTGCCAGCAGCTCTAGCGGGGGTGGTGAGACCCAGTACTTC. It encodes CASSSSGGGETQYF.